This T cell receptor (beta chain) appears in the sequencing data of a study of T cells of healthy individuals. The germline V gene has CDR1 SGHTA and CDR2 FQGNSA. V dropped 5 bases and J dropped 5 bases, with 15 bases sitting between them. This CDR3 has 14 residues. One entry per CDR3 protein results from TCRdb running MiXCR on the 5' RACE reads. This sample has about 96,000 distinct CDR3 sequences, with 17% found just once. This clonotype was sampled from a human donor in good health. The gene calls are TRBV7-2 and TRBJ2-5; TRBD1 is a possible D gene (5 bases). The CDR3 DNA is TGTGCCAGCAGCCCCAGGGCCCCACTGGAGACCCAGTACTTC. Amino acids: CASSPRAPLETQYF.